The clone carrying this T cell receptor beta chain was observed once. Its antigen remains unknown. The germline gives CDR1 MGHRA, CDR2 YSYEKL. V was pared by 1 base and J by 8 bases, with 10 bases of the junction left unmatched. This CDR3 region has 15 residues. The data belong to a study of shared clonotypes between healthy human individuals. Study summary: Donors had three CD4 naive, three CD4 memory, two CD8 naive and one CD8 memory plate apiece. General observations from the study: Shared clonotypes: about 4.6% naive CD4, roughly 3.5% naive CD8, 2.3% memory CD4, more than 0.3% memory CD8.

In the naive CD8 group, cells lacked CD45RO and were positively selected for CCR7, so terminally differentiated effector memory CD45RA+ cells were left out. Measured with immunoSEQ multiplex PCR; TCRdb has only the in-frame clones, and not every one. The data contain around 620,000 clones, 90% to 95% of them singletons. This clonotype originated in a young woman in good health. Sequencing was carried out using naive CD8+ T cells sorted from blood. The chain combines TRBV4-1 with TRBJ1-1, with 7 bases identical to TRBD1. This CDR3 is CASSQVETGAREAFF. DNA of the CDR3: TGCGCCAGCAGCCAAGTAGAAACAGGGGCCAGGGAAGCTTTCTTT.